The source of this T cell receptor (beta chain) is a study of T cell responses to AZD1222 COVID-19 vaccine (dated by TCRdb to the early 2020s). Some background on the complete study: Because spike-specific TCR depth and breadth did not differ between the two schedules, AZD1222 recipients who got a second dose at roughly 4 weeks were pooled with those who got a second dose at roughly 12 weeks. Trial participants were enrolled into age subgroups of 18-55, 56-69 and 70-plus years, which contained 148, 28 and 57 TCR-sequenced participants, respectively. TCR sequencing covered 233 trial participants: 207 given two doses of AZD1222 and approximately 25 given two doses of MenACWY control vaccine. Broad study findings and their caveats: Reportedly, close to half of the unique spike-specific TCRs recognized epitopes lying outside the regions that are mutated in the B.1.351 and B.1.1.7 variants. Conclusions about previously exposed vaccinees were limited because only six AZD1222 recipients were SARS-CoV-2 seropositive at baseline. Vaccine-associated CD4 TCRs spanned the whole spike protein, with dominant responses in regions 160-218 and 743-854. Because no samples from the day 14 peak response were available, repertoires could be characterized only after the peak T cell response. The 56-69-year group was small, and its depth increase did not reach significance, likely because of low power. Most participants were white British and females outnumbered males, and the authors suggested that clonal diversity may have been underestimated. A significant rise in spike-specific TCR breadth and depth was observed after two AZD1222 doses relative to day 0 and relative to MenACWY recipients.

The CDR3 regions of human TCRbeta chains were analyzed by immunosequencing. The study's own analysis went as follows. TCRs in the repertoires were matched against a reference library of SARS-CoV-2-specific TCRs that had been generated with the MIRA antigen-specificity platform. Breadth was defined as the fraction of unique TCRs that were SARS-CoV-2-associated, and depth was defined as the fraction of total T cells that were SARS-CoV-2-associated. Each spike-specific TCR was assigned to its reactive spike region and to a CD4 or CD8 class using the MIRA data. Log10-transformed breadth and depth values were compared by one-way ANOVA with Sidak's multiple comparisons tests. Here the immuneACCESS table is served through TCRdb, limited to in-frame sequences with V and J called. Missing clones are a known gap in these copies; in checked studies unresolved V genes cover under half, and the rest lacks a known reason. V, J and clone size were drawn from that table, and D and trimming were deduced from the DNA. The sample table records around 190,000 clones; around 94% of these occur just once. 1% to 1.5% of the sample lies in the top ten.

CDR1 and CDR2, per the germline V gene, are MDHEN and SYDVKM. Taken from cysteine to phenylalanine, the CDR3 has 16 residues. CDR3 DNA is the only sequence kept; it has 48 bases, read in frame from the first base. Ends trimmed: V by 4 bases, J by 7 bases; bases unmatched to a gene: 10. According to the study, the label for this sample's time point signals: baseline before first vaccination. The vaccinee samples were drawn from two UK trials, COV001 and COV002, one of which was a single-blind randomized controlled phase 2/3 trial testing AZD1222 (ChAdOx1 nCoV-19) in healthy adults. Trial participant PBMC samples were collected at day 0 and day 28 after the second dose for TCRbeta chain sequencing. Regarding this clone: There is no known antigen for this receptor. Base qualities are missing; no much larger clone stands one base away.

Sample: peripheral blood, taken on day 0 of AZD1222 vaccination. The receptor's source is an adult in good health. The sequence is built from TRBV28 and TRBJ1-4; TRBD1 lines up with 9 middle nucleotides. The nucleotide sequence reads TGTGCCAGCAGTTCCCACACCGGGACAGGGTTTGAAAAACTGTTTTTT. The resulting protein is CASSSHTGTGFEKLFF.